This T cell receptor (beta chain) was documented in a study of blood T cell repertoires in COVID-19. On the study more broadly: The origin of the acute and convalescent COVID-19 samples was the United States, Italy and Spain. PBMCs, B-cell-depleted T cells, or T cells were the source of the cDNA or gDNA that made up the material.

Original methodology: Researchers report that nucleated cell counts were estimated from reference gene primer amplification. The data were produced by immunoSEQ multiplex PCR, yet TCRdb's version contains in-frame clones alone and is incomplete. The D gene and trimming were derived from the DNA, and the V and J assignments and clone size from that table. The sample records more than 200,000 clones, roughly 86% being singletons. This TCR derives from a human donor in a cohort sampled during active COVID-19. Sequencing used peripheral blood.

The CDR3: CASSLAGGYNEQFF. In DNA, the CDR3 is TGTGCCAGCAGTTTAGCGGGAGGCTACAATGAGCAGTTCTTC. The chain recombines TRBV27 with TRBJ2-1; 8 bases match TRBD2. CDR3 length equals 14 residues. The V segment lost 2 bases and the J segment 3 bases; nucleotides outside the gene matches: 0. Looked up from germline, CDR1 is MNHEY and CDR2 is SMNVEV (reference sequence).